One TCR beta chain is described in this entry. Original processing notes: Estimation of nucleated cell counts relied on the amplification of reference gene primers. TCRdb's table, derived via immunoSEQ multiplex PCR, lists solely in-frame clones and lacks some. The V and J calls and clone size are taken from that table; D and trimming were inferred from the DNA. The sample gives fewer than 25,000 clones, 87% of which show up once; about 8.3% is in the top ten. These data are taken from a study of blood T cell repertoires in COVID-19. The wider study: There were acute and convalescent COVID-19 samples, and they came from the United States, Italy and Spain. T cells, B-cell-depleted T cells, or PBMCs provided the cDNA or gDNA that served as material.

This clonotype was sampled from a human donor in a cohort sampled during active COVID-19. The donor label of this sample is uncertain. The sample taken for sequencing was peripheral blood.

CDR3 sequence: CASSLNGRAGEYEQYF. The CDR3 DNA follows: TGTGCCAGCAGCTTGAACGGGCGAGCGGGAGAGTACGAGCAGTACTTC. The chain carries TRBV5-4 and TRBJ2-7; 8 nucleotides match TRBD2. With 1 base clipped from V and 4 bases from J, the junction kept 10 bases outside the gene matches. The CDR3 extends over 16 amino acids. Germline CDR1 SGHNT, CDR2 YYREEE (reference sequence).